Shown below are 32 T cell receptor beta chains from a single sample sequenced in a study of T cells in Graves' hyperthyroidism and ophthalmopathy (dated by TCRdb to between 2019 and 2020). Library preparation employed multiplex PCR. The data were produced on an Illumina HiSeq 2000. The TCR beta CDR3 regions were amplified from the RNA transcripts. For the first round of RT-PCR on the TCR CDR3, the HTBI primer set was used together with the Qiagen OneStep RT-PCR kit. TCRdb applied fastp at Q25 and MiXCR to the public reads, then kept only in-frame beta chains. Merged by CDR3 protein, the rows form single entries marked with the most common genes and DNA. The sample profile shows 300,000 to 400,000 distinct CDR3 sequences; about 13% of them were found once. In total, the top ten clones hold 9.2% of the sample. What was sequenced was blood. The receptor source for this set is a woman aged 18-29 years with Graves' hyperthyroidism.

The table lists this clonotype with a count of one. The V and J genes are TRBV7-2 and TRBJ2-3, with D hard to call. Germline V CDR1 and CDR2: SGHTA, FQGNSA. The CDR3 loop spans 16 amino acids. V shed 5 bases and J shed 4 bases, with 19 bases lying between them. As DNA, the CDR3 is TGTGCCAGCAGCGGCCGATGGCTCCGAGGCTCAGATACGCAGTATTTT. Translated, it gives CASSGRWLRGSDTQYF.

This clonotype occurred many times. The chain links TRBV7-2 to TRBJ2-1; D might be TRBD2 (5 bases). This CDR3 has 12 residues. The germline V and J ends were trimmed by 4 bases and 9 bases, with 10 bases remaining between them. CDR1 SGHTA and CDR2 FQGNSA come from the germline V gene. The chain's CDR3 is CASSSWSGEQFF. The DNA of the CDR3 is TGTGCCAGCAGCTCCTGGAGCGGTGAGCAGTTCTTC.

This clonotype came up many times. The V call is TRBV20-1, the J call TRBJ2-5; 12 nucleotides match TRBD2. V lost 5 bases and J lost 5; bases outside the gene matches: 6. Germline V gene sequence: CDR1 DFQATT, CDR2 SNEGSKA (reference sequence). The CDR3 has 14 amino acids. CDR3 residues: CSAPSGRAGETQYF. CDR3 nucleotide sequence: TGCAGTGCTCCTAGCGGGAGGGCCGGCGAGACCCAGTACTTC.

This clonotype was picked up many times. V usage is TRBV16 and J usage is TRBJ2-7; 8 bases fit TRBD2. Germline CDR1 reads KGHSY; CDR2 reads FQNENV. This CDR3 has 16 amino acids. After removal of 4 bases from V and 4 bases from J, the junction contained 12 bases not matched to a gene. The CDR3, as DNA: TGTGCCAGCAGCCCACATCGGCGGGGGGACGCGTACGAGCAGTACTTC. The encoded protein is CASSPHRRGDAYEQYF.

This clonotype was seen many times. The chain is built from TRBV18 and TRBJ2-3; TRBD1 or TRBD2 may be the D gene (5 bases each). Trimming pared 0 bases from V and 4 bases from J, leaving 14 bases between. The length of the CDR3 is 16 residues. Looked up from germline, CDR1 is KGHSH and CDR2 is LQKENI. DNA for the CDR3: TGTGCCAGCTCACCACCGGGGACCTCGATGTCAGATACGCAGTATTTT. Translation: CASSPPGTSMSDTQYF.

This clonotype was recorded at least ten times. J is TRBJ1-1 and V is TRBV11-2; a weak D match, TRBD1 (5 bases). Germline V gene sequence: CDR1 SGHAT, CDR2 FQNNGV. V was trimmed by 5 bases and J by 11 bases, leaving 15 bases between them. This CDR3 has 12 amino acids. The CDR3 here is CASSPTGDRAFF. Written as DNA, the CDR3 is TGTGCCAGCAGCCCTACAGGCGATCGGGCTTTCTTT.

This clonotype was seen at least ten times. The chain couples TRBV20-1 to TRBJ2-7; D possibly matches TRBD1 or TRBD2 (5 bases each). Germline V gene lookup returns CDR1 DFQATT and CDR2 SNEGSKA (reference sequence). V was clipped by 6 bases and J by 1 base, with 25 bases between them. The CDR3 is made up of 17 amino acids. The CDR3 DNA reads TGCAGTGCCGGTAGCGCTCTGCAGACAGAGATTTCCTACGAGCAGTACTTC. Translating it yields CSAGSALQTEISYEQYF.

This clonotype was counted ten times or more. This chain uses TRBV19 with TRBJ1-5; possibly TRBD1 for D (5 bases). The CDR3 is made up of 17 amino acids. Per the germline V gene, CDR1 is LNHDA and CDR2 is SQIVND (reference sequence). V was clipped by 7 bases and J by 0 bases, with 19 bases between them. The CDR3 here is CASMLAGKVDSNQPQHF. The CDR3 nucleotides are TGTGCCAGTATGCTGGCAGGGAAGGTCGATAGCAATCAGCCCCAGCATTTT.

This clonotype was counted at least ten times. This chain joins TRBV30 and TRBJ2-1; 8 bases align to TRBD1. The CDR3 runs 10 residues. Per the germline V gene, CDR1 is GTSNPN and CDR2 is SVGIG (reference sequence). V lost 5 bases to trimming and J lost 15 bases; unmatched junction nucleotides: 6. CDR3 nucleotides: TGTGCCTGGGGGAACAGGGGGGTGTTCTTC. Translated: CAWGNRGVFF. The variable domain in full, with the rest retrieved from reference TRBV30 and TRBJ2-1, is SQTIHQWPATLVQPVGSPLSLECTVEGTSNPNLYWYRQAAGRGLQLLFYSVGIGQISSEVPQNLSASRPQDRQFILSSKKLLLSDSGFYLCAWGNRGVFFGPGTRLTVL.

This clonotype was seen repeatedly, ten times or more. V usage is TRBV7-9 and J usage is TRBJ2-5; no clear D gene. The ends were cut back, 3 bases at V and 4 bases at J, with 12 bases in the middle. Per germline, CDR1 SEHNR and CDR2 FQNEAQ (reference sequence). CDR3 length equals 14 residues. The CDR3 DNA follows: TGTGCCAGCAGCTTCGCCTGGAAGGCAGAGACCCAGTACTTC. Its protein is CASSFAWKAETQYF.

The chain is built from TRBV27 and TRBJ1-3; maybe TRBD1 (6 bases). This CDR3 spans 15 amino acids. With 6 bases removed from V and 4 bases from J, the gap between germline ends came to 16 bases. The V gene's germline CDR1 is MNHEY and CDR2 SMNVEV (reference sequence). In DNA, the CDR3 is TGTGCCAGCAGCCCCTCCGGGGGGCTAGGAAACACCATATATTTT. Translation gives CASSPSGGLGNTIYF.

This clonotype was seen at least ten times. In DNA, the CDR3 is TGTGCCAGTAGTATTAGAGGGTACAATGAGCAGTTCTTC. Translating gives CASSIRGYNEQFF. The V call is TRBV19, the J call TRBJ2-1; possibly TRBD2 for D (5 bases). The germline CDR1 and CDR2 sequences are LNHDA and SQIVND (reference sequence). This CDR3 comprises 13 residues. V was clipped by 3 bases and J by 4 bases, with 7 bases between them.

At least ten counts were recorded for this clonotype. This sequence joins TRBV5-1 and TRBJ1-3; 9 bases are shared with TRBD1. The CDR3 contains 15 residues. J was trimmed by 4 bases and V by 5 bases; bases with no gene match: 7. Germline assignment: CDR1 SGHRS and CDR2 YFSETQ. The CDR3 region is CASSPGTGIGNTIYF. DNA for the CDR3: TGCGCCAGCAGTCCTGGGACAGGGATCGGAAACACCATATATTTT.

The chain carries TRBV5-1 and TRBJ1-1; a possible D gene is TRBD1 (6 bases). The CDR3 loop spans 15 amino acids. CDR1 and CDR2 (germline): SGHRS, YFSETQ. V was clipped by 4 bases and J by 3 bases, with 16 bases between them. The CDR3 coding sequence is TGCGCCAGCAGCGGCGGACAGAGCAAAGACACTGAAGCTTTCTTT. This sequence encodes CASSGGQSKDTEAFF.

This clonotype was seen repeatedly, ten times or more. The rearrangement uses TRBV20-1 and TRBJ2-3, with a tentative D call TRBD1 (5 bases). The CDR3 contains 13 residues. Trimming took 5 bases from V and 8 from J, leaving 17 bases between them. Germline V gene data show CDR1 as DFQATT and CDR2 as SNEGSKA (reference sequence). DNA for the CDR3: TGCAGTGCTCAGGGTTCTGATGGCGGTACGCAGTATTTT. This sequence encodes CSAQGSDGGTQYF.

This clonotype was observed many times. This rearrangement joins TRBV12-3 or TRBV12-4 to TRBJ2-4; 12 bases are a match to TRBD1. The CDR3 loop spans 16 amino acids. Germline trimming cut 3 bases from V and 4 bases from J; bases unmatched to any gene: 4. The CDR3 loop reads CASSFPGQGAKNIQYF. In DNA form, the CDR3 reads TGTGCCAGCAGTTTTCCGGGACAGGGGGCAAAAAACATTCAGTACTTC.

Concerning this clonotype itself: The CDR3 end shows no conserved phenylalanine or tryptophan, and so a read error is likely. V is TRBV24-1 and J is TRBJ2-7, with no clear D. Germline assignment: CDR1 KGHDR and CDR2 SFDVKD. V was pared by 9 bases and J by 1 base, with 18 bases between. This CDR3 comprises 15 residues. As DNA, the CDR3 is TGTGCCACCGCGTCCAGGACGGCAGGTTCCTACGAGCAGTACCTC. It encodes CATASRTAGSYEQYL.

At least ten counts were recorded for this clonotype. This rearrangement joins TRBV7-2 to TRBJ2-5, with 11 bases lining up with TRBD1. Trimming cost V 3 bases and J 5 bases; bases outside gene matches: 8. The CDR3 runs to 16 residues. The germline V gene has CDR1 SGHTA and CDR2 FQGNSA. The CDR3 coding sequence is TGTGCCAGCAGCTTCGAAGGGACAGGGGGAGGGGAGACCCAGTACTTC. Residues: CASSFEGTGGGETQYF.

Note on this clonotype: One end of the junction is discordant with germline, which a read error may explain. This chain joins TRBV9 and TRBJ2-5, with 7 bases lining up with TRBD2. Germline lookup yields CDR1 SGDLS and CDR2 YYNGEE. This CDR3 spans 14 amino acids. CDR3 sequence (DNA): TGTGCCAGCAGCGTAGAGGGACCTACCAGCGGGGTACACTTC. This codes for CASSVEGPTSGVHF.

The sample holds many counts of this clonotype. The chain joins TRBV20-1 to TRBJ1-6; no clear D. Germline CDR1 is DFQATT and CDR2 is SNEGSKA (reference sequence). The CDR3 covers 13 residues. Trimming removed 3 bases at V and 7 bases at J, with 10 bases between. CDR3 residues: CSASPFPNSPLHF. The DNA for the CDR3 is TGCAGTGCTAGTCCCTTCCCAAATTCACCCCTCCACTTT.

The sample holds many counts of this clonotype. The chain combines TRBV9 with TRBJ2-3; no clear D gene. Germline assignment: CDR1 SGDLS and CDR2 YYNGEE. V was shortened by 0 bases and J by 0 bases, with 11 bases between the two germline ends. The CDR3 totals 16 residues. The CDR3 loop is CASSVGGPVSTDTQYF. In nucleotides, the CDR3 is TGTGCCAGCAGCGTAGGCGGACCTGTCAGCACAGATACGCAGTATTTT.

The V gene is TRBV2, the J gene TRBJ1-1; 9 bases fit TRBD1. The CDR3 covers 14 residues. V shed 6 bases, J shed 1 base, and the junction held 3 bases outside the gene matches. The germline gives CDR1 SNHLY, CDR2 FYNNEI. Here the CDR3 reads CASRLGQGNTEAFF. In nucleotides, the CDR3 is TGTGCCAGCAGGCTGGGACAGGGGAACACTGAAGCTTTCTTT.

Many counts were recorded for this clonotype. V is TRBV7-2 and J is TRBJ2-1; tentatively, D is TRBD2 (6 bases). This CDR3 is built from 17 residues. CDR1 and CDR2 from the germline V gene are SGHTA and FQGNSA. V shed 5 bases and J shed 9 bases, with 26 bases lying between them. The CDR3 DNA follows: TGTGCCAGCAGCCCCGCGGGACCCTCTGTCCAAACGGGTGAGCAGTTCTTC. Its translation: CASSPAGPSVQTGEQFF. The entire variable domain, with the rest obtained from reference TRBV7-2 and TRBJ2-1, is as follows: GAGVSQSPSNKVTEKGKDVELRCDPISGHTALYWYRQSLGQGLEFLIYFQGNSAPDKSGLPSDRFSAERTGGSVSTLTIQRTQQEDSAVYLCASSPAGPSVQTGEQFFGPGTRLTVL.

This clonotype appeared a few times. The chain has TRBV11-2 and TRBJ2-7, with 9 bases identical to TRBD2. This CDR3 region has 15 residues. V gave up 1 base and J gave up 2 bases; unmatched junction bases: 3. CDR1 is SGHAT, CDR2 FQNNGV, per germline. The CDR3: CASSLGGGRAYEQYF. In nucleotides, the CDR3 is TGTGCCAGCAGCTTAGGTGGCGGGAGGGCCTACGAGCAGTACTTC.

This clonotype was counted ten times or more. This sequence joins TRBV27 and TRBJ1-1; 11 nucleotides agree with TRBD1. The V gene end was trimmed by 6 bases and the J gene end by 5 bases; junction bases not matched to a gene: 8. Germline V gene data show CDR1 as MNHEY and CDR2 as SMNVEV (reference sequence). This CDR3 contains 15 residues. In nucleotides, the CDR3 is TGTGCCAGCAGATCCGGGACAGGGGGAGGGACTGAAGCTTTCTTT. It is translated as CASRSGTGGGTEAFF.

This chain connects TRBV19 to TRBJ2-3, with 8 bases identical to TRBD2. The CDR3 spans 16 residues. V dropped 7 bases and J dropped 4; count of bases not matched to a gene: 13. Germline assignment: CDR1 LNHDA and CDR2 SQIVND (reference sequence). The CDR3 spells CASTSGRAGVADTQYF. CDR3 nucleotide sequence: TGTGCCAGTACCTCCGGGAGAGCGGGAGTGGCAGATACGCAGTATTTT.

The sample holds many counts of this clonotype. The genes are TRBV28 and TRBJ1-6; D uncertain. Trimming shortened V by 1 base and J by 10 bases, and 14 bases separated the two germline ends. The CDR3 runs 15 residues. Germline V gene sequence: CDR1 MDHEN, CDR2 SYDVKM. The CDR3 region has the DNA TGTGCCAGCAGTTTATCCTCCCCGCCGGGCTCACCCCTCCACTTT. Amino acids: CASSLSSPPGSPLHF.

This clonotype was recorded many times. This chain joins TRBV2 and TRBJ2-7; TRBD2 agrees at 10 bases. Trimming cost V 7 bases and J 4 bases; bases outside gene matches: 4. This CDR3 comprises 13 residues. CDR1 and CDR2 (germline): SNHLY, FYNNEI. CDR3 in amino acids: CASTLAGVYEQYF. In DNA form, the CDR3 reads TGTGCCAGCACTCTAGCGGGAGTATACGAGCAGTACTTC.

This clonotype was seen ten or more times. The V call is TRBV3-1, the J call TRBJ1-6; no clear D. V was cut by 2 bases and J by 9 bases, with 14 bases left in between. The CDR3 sequence is 15 residues long. The germline CDR1 and CDR2 sequences are LGHDT and YNNKEL (reference sequence). The DNA for the CDR3 is TGTGCCAGCAGCCAACAAACTGTGCAGACTTCACCCCTCCACTTT. It specifies CASSQQTVQTSPLHF.

The V and J genes are TRBV11-2 and TRBJ1-2; the D gene is possibly TRBD1 (5 bases). Germline assignment: CDR1 SGHAT and CDR2 FQNNGV. V was shortened by 9 bases and J by 2 bases, with 16 bases between the two germline ends. The CDR3 consists of 14 residues. The CDR3 here is CASSPLAGNYGYTF. CDR3 nucleotides: TGTGCCAGTAGCCCGCTGGCAGGGAACTATGGCTACACCTTC.

The gene calls are TRBV19 and TRBJ1-1; D gene ambiguous. Between the trimmed V and J ends, which lost 3 bases and 0 bases, there was a span of 8 bases. Germline V gene sequence: CDR1 LNHDA, CDR2 SQIVND (reference sequence). This CDR3 is built from 14 residues. The CDR3: CASSMNSLNTEAFF. The DNA of the CDR3 is TGTGCCAGTAGTATGAACAGTTTGAACACTGAAGCTTTCTTT.

This clonotype was recorded many times. The gene calls are TRBV29-1 and TRBJ2-7; D possibly corresponds to TRBD2 (5 bases). Germline lookup yields CDR1 SQVTM and CDR2 ANQGSEA. The V end lost 5 bases, the J end lost 2 bases, and 7 bases lay between the germline ends. The length of the CDR3 is 11 residues. CDR3 sequence: CSVSGPYEQYF. In DNA, the CDR3 is TGCAGCGTTAGCGGCCCCTACGAGCAGTACTTC.